The 19 T cell receptor beta chains reported below all come from one sample, sequenced in a study of shared clonotypes between healthy human individuals. Clones were read by immunoSEQ multiplex PCR, and TCRdb kept only the in-frame ones, dropping some. The repertoire holds about 110,000 clones, roughly 70% seen once, with around 25% in the top ten. Input material: memory CD8+ T cells sorted from blood. This sample's subset: CD45RO+ cells pooled with CCR7-negative TemRA cells. These TCRs come from a woman under 40 in good health.

The rearrangement links TRBV13 to TRBJ2-3; the match to TRBD1 covers 7 bases. There are 17 residues in the CDR3. Germline-derived CDR1 and CDR2 are PRHDT and FYEKMQ (reference sequence). Trimming took 5 bases from V and 3 from J; bases not matched to a gene: 14. The CDR3 nucleotides read TGTGCCAGCAGCCCCCTCGGACAGGCGCCTCGGACAGATACGCAGTATTTT. Amino acid sequence: CASSPLGQAPRTDTQYF.

This clone has only a few counts. The CDR3 DNA follows: TGTGCCAGCAGCGCGACTAGCGGGACAACAGATACGCAGTATTTT. As protein: CASSATSGTTDTQYF. This chain links TRBV6-6 with TRBJ2-3, with 11 bases identical to TRBD2. CDR1 and CDR2 (germline): MNHNY, SVGAGI (reference sequence). Trimming at V came to 6 bases and at J to 3 bases, leaving 5 bases not matched to a gene. The CDR3 contains 15 residues.

The chain uses TRBV25-1 and TRBJ2-7, with 10 bases fitting TRBD1. The CDR3 has 14 amino acids. V dropped 6 bases and J dropped 5; count of bases not matched to a gene: 7. In germline, CDR1 is MGHDK, CDR2 SYGVNS. The CDR3 spells CASRSGQGKHEQYF. The CDR3 DNA reads as TGTGCCAGCAGGTCGGGACAGGGGAAGCACGAGCAGTACTTC.

There are a few counts of this clone. The chain joins TRBV7-9 to TRBJ2-7; the D gene is possibly TRBD2 (6 bases). The CDR3 is 15 amino acids. V was shortened by 5 bases and J by 3 bases, with 17 bases between the two germline ends. Germline V CDR1 and CDR2: SEHNR, FQNEAQ (reference sequence). The CDR3 sequence: CASSPHSGLHYEQYF. CDR3 sequence (DNA): TGTGCCAGCAGCCCCCATTCGGGACTCCACTACGAGCAGTACTTC.

This chain connects TRBV2 to TRBJ2-7, with TRBD1 matching over 7 bases. This CDR3 comprises 14 residues. The V segment lost 7 bases and the J segment 2 bases; nucleotides outside the gene matches: 8. Germline CDR1 SNHLY, CDR2 FYNNEI. CDR3 nucleotides: TGTGCCAGCAAGGGTGCAGGGGGAACCTACGAGCAGTACTTC. Translating gives CASKGAGGTYEQYF.

The rearrangement uses TRBV28 and TRBJ2-7; 12 nucleotides line up with TRBD1. The J segment lost 6 bases and the V segment lost 5 bases, leaving 5 bases of the junction unmatched. The CDR3 covers 14 residues. The V gene's germline CDR1 is MDHEN and CDR2 SYDVKM. In nucleotides, the CDR3 is TGTGCCAGCAGTCAGGGACAGGGGGCAGCCGAGCAGTACTTC. Translation: CASSQGQGAAEQYF.

V gene TRBV10-1 combines with J gene TRBJ2-7, with D maybe TRBD1 (5 bases). The CDR3 is 13 amino acids. Germline CDR1 reads WNHNN; CDR2 reads SYGVQD (reference sequence). V was clipped by 2 bases and J by 3 bases, with 8 bases between them. CDR3 DNA: TGCGCCAGCAGTGAGGGCAGGGTCTACGAGCAGTACTTC. It translates to CASSEGRVYEQYF.

This clone came up a few times. This chain connects TRBV25-1 to TRBJ2-3; the match to TRBD2 covers 10 bases. Germline V gene sequence: CDR1 MGHDK, CDR2 SYGVNS. The CDR3 has 15 residues. The ends lost 4 bases at V and 5 bases at J; junction bases unmatched: 6. CDR3: CASSVQREGRDTQYF. For the CDR3, the DNA is TGTGCCAGCAGTGTCCAGCGGGAGGGCCGAGATACGCAGTATTTT.

The chain's CDR3 is CATSRLRGLTEAFF. CDR3 nucleotides: TGTGCCACCAGCAGACTAAGGGGGTTGACTGAAGCTTTCTTT. V and J are TRBV15 and TRBJ1-1, with D perhaps TRBD1 (6 bases). Trimming stripped 2 bases from V and 5 bases from J, with 12 bases between. This CDR3 is built from 14 residues. Germline V gene lookup returns CDR1 LNHNV and CDR2 YYDKDF (reference sequence).

This clone was seen a handful of times. The chain combines TRBV6-4 with TRBJ2-3; the match to TRBD2 covers 11 bases. The CDR3 is made up of 15 amino acids. Germline-derived CDR1 and CDR2 are MRHNA and SNTAGT. Losses at the gene ends were 5 bases for V and 4 bases for J; bases not matched to a gene: 5. The CDR3 DNA reads as TGTGCCAGCAGTAAACTAGCGGGAGACTCAGATACGCAGTATTTT. Translation gives CASSKLAGDSDTQYF.

V and J are TRBV5-1 and TRBJ2-1; D remains ambiguous. CDR1 and CDR2 (germline): SGHRS, YFSETQ. The CDR3 covers 13 residues. V lost 6 bases and J 4 bases, leaving 11 bases between the germline ends. The CDR3 reads CASNTNFYNEQFF. The CDR3 nucleotides read TGCGCCAGCAATACAAACTTTTACAATGAGCAGTTCTTC.

This chain links TRBV5-1 with TRBJ2-5; TRBD1 or TRBD2 may be the D gene (5 bases each). Germline CDR1 and CDR2: SGHRS and YFSETQ. V was shortened by 1 base and J by 2 bases, with 15 bases between the two germline ends. The CDR3 extends over 16 amino acids. The CDR3 DNA reads TGCGCCAGCAGCTTGTATGGCCGGGGCCAGCAAGAGACCCAGTACTTC. Translation gives CASSLYGRGQQETQYF.

The rearrangement joins TRBV19 to TRBJ2-6; 7 bases line up with TRBD1. CDR3 length equals 19 residues. The V gene end was trimmed by 4 bases and the J gene end by 0 bases; junction bases not matched to a gene: 12. Germline lookup yields CDR1 LNHDA and CDR2 SQIVND (reference sequence). DNA of the CDR3: TGTGCCAGTAGTACTGCCCAGGACAGGAAGACCTCTGGGGCCAACGTCCTGACTTTC. Protein sequence: CASSTAQDRKTSGANVLTF.

The V gene is TRBV4-1, the J gene TRBJ1-2; D is uncertain. The V end was cut by 1 base, the J end by 0 bases, with 15 bases between. CDR1 is MGHRA and CDR2 is YSYEKL in the germline V gene. CDR3 length equals 17 residues. In DNA form, the CDR3 reads TGCGCCAGCAGCCAAGGAATGTTTCGTCGGGCTAACTATGGCTACACCTTC. It specifies CASSQGMFRRANYGYTF.

V gene TRBV10-2 combines with J gene TRBJ2-7, with D tentatively TRBD1 (6 bases). The germline V gene encodes CDR1 WSHSY and CDR2 SAAADI. The germline V and J ends were trimmed by 6 bases and 3 bases, with 9 bases remaining between them. This CDR3 comprises 12 residues. The CDR3 is CASSSTGYEQYF. The CDR3 nucleotides read TGCGCCAGCAGCTCGACAGGCTACGAGCAGTACTTC.

V usage is TRBV29-1 and J usage is TRBJ2-3; D is possibly TRBD1 (6 bases). Germline V gives CDR1 SQVTM, CDR2 ANQGSEA. The length of the CDR3 is 13 residues. V gave up 8 bases and J gave up 5 bases, with 17 bases separating them. CDR3 sequence reads: CSFDRQFGDTQYF. The CDR3 DNA reads as TGCAGCTTCGACAGGCAGTTCGGAGATACGCAGTATTTT.

The chain combines TRBV27 with TRBJ2-7; 8 bases are shared with TRBD2. Trimming at V came to 6 bases and at J to 3 bases, leaving 7 bases not matched to a gene. The CDR3 is 14 residues long. Germline CDR1 MNHEY, CDR2 SMNVEV (reference sequence). CDR3 sequence reads: CASSPGTRSYEQYF. CDR3 DNA sequence: TGTGCCAGCAGCCCCGGGACTAGGAGCTACGAGCAGTACTTC.

This sequence joins TRBV27 and TRBJ2-7; D unresolved. V lost 4 bases and J 1 base, leaving 11 bases between the germline ends. The CDR3 has 14 residues. Germline V gives CDR1 MNHEY, CDR2 SMNVEV (reference sequence). CDR3: CASSSQVSSYEQYF. The CDR3 DNA sequence: TGTGCCAGCAGTTCGCAGGTCTCGTCCTACGAGCAGTACTTC.

This clone has at least ten counts. The chain uses TRBV5-1 and TRBJ2-7; D uncertain. Per the germline V gene, CDR1 is SGHRS and CDR2 is YFSETQ. V lost 0 bases, J lost 2 bases, and 6 bases lay in between. CDR3 length: 13 residues. The CDR3 DNA reads as TGCGCCAGCAGCTTGGCAGCGACCTACGAGCAGTACTTC. This gives the protein CASSLAATYEQYF.